This paragraph covers one TCR beta chain sequence. Assay used: immunoSEQ multiplex PCR; TCRdb lists only in-frame clones, some missing. In the table there are approximately 580,000 clones, approximately 80% of which are singletons. These data originate in a study of shared T cell receptors in the human thymus. Trimming took 2 bases from V and 3 from J; bases not matched to a gene: 4. The CDR3 runs to 15 residues. Germline CDR1 is SGHAT and CDR2 is FQNNGV. This sample also appeared in a second study, on human thymus T cells. From that report: The donors were infants in Finland with congenital heart defects, otherwise immunologically healthy. Thymus specimens were resections from corrective heart surgery. Across thymic and blood repertoires, the usage of V and J genes appeared to be biased. Unrelated individuals reportedly shared highly overlapping thymic TCR repertoires.

Source material: thymocytes. This clonotype originated in a boy younger than two with a congenital heart defect. The chain combines TRBV11-2 with TRBJ2-7; 10 nucleotides agree with TRBD1. CDR3 residues: CASSLLGTGVYEQYF. The CDR3 DNA reads TGTGCCAGCAGCTTATTAGGGACAGGGGTCTACGAGCAGTACTTC. Based on the CDR3 plus reference TRBV11-2 and TRBJ2-7, the full variable domain is EAGVAQSPRYKIIEKRQSVAFWCNPISGHATLYWYQQILGQGPKLLIQFQNNGVVDDSQLPKDRFSAERLKGVDSTLKIQPAKLEDSAVYLCASSLLGTGVYEQYFGPGTRLTVT.